This note documents a single TCR beta chain sequence. The target antigen is unknown. Each of the CD4+ naive, central memory, regulatory and stem cell-like memory populations was sorted via CD45RO/CCR7/CD25/CD127/CD95/CD27. This entry comes from a study of beta chain features in type 1 diabetes. Broader study findings: There was a possibility that cDNA sequencing over-represented cells with high TCR expression. HLA influence on TCRB rearrangement stayed unresolved here. Type 1 diabetes patients had TCRB CDR3s that were shorter (moderately but significantly so) in all four CD4+ subsets.

The CDR3 contains 15 residues. Looked up from germline, CDR1 is MNHEY and CDR2 is SMNVEV (reference sequence). V was trimmed by 4 bases and J by 6 bases, leaving 16 bases between them. Investigators reverse transcribed all isolated RNA, so they sequenced expressed TCRB transcripts. Repertoires were generated with immunoSEQ multiplex PCR, while TCRdb's copy carries only in-frame clones and drops some. This table has some 150,000 clones, more than 9.5% appearing once. J is TRBJ2-4 and V is TRBV27, with D tentatively TRBD1 or TRBD2 (6 bases each). Sequenced material: central memory CD4+ T cells from blood. This receptor was identified in a man aged 18 to 35 in good health. The CDR3, as DNA: TGTGCCAGCAGTTCCGGTGGGGGGCGGAGAAACATTCAGTACTTC. It encodes CASSSGGGRRNIQYF.